The sample holds many counts of the clone carrying this T cell receptor beta chain. Its antigen remains unidentified. This sample was taken from a study of T cells in Graves' hyperthyroidism and ophthalmopathy. Study observations and caveats: In blood, most of the thyroid clonotypes expanded above 0.001 were also present.

Amplification yielded TCR beta CDR3 regions, with RNA transcripts as the source. A set of HTBI primers served as the primers for a first-round RT-PCR of the TCR CDR3. TCRdb redid the calling of the multiplex PCR reads with MiXCR, one entry per CDR3 protein. The sample consists of roughly 500,000 distinct CDR3 sequences, approximately 14% of them appearing once. Hyperthyroidism, newly diagnosed and lasting under 2 months, affected patients aged 18 to 65. Diagnoses rested on clinical symptoms, serum thyroxine and TRAb, thyroid ultrasound and orbital computed tomography. The sequence was collected from a woman aged 25 to 39 with Graves' hyperthyroidism that later progressed to Graves' ophthalmopathy. The source material was blood.

Here the CDR3 DNA reads TGTGCCAGCACTGGACAGGGCGTGGACGAGCAGTACTTC. Translated, it gives CASTGQGVDEQYF. The rearrangement links TRBV2 to TRBJ2-7; 8 bases are a match to TRBD1. This CDR3 has 13 amino acids. Trimming removed 7 bases from V and 5 bases from J; junction bases left unmatched: 7. Germline loops: CDR1 SNHLY, CDR2 FYNNEI.